This T cell receptor beta chain was recorded in a study of CD4 T cells in relation to SARS-CoV-2 and coronaviruses (dated by TCRdb to 2020 to 2022). About the full investigation: Using patient-derived lymphoblastoid cell lines, the shared crossreactive spike epitopes were mapped to their HLA restriction. Memory CD4+ T cell crossreactivity between SARS-CoV-2 and common cold coronavirus spike proteins was assessed at the TCR clonotype level in the study. The Adaptive Biotechnologies TCR-sequencing kit was used to sequence samples from three pre-COVID donors and the naive versus memory experiments, whereas other data were Illumina-based. For other donors in the study, expansion assays were sequenced with a different, Illumina-based TCR-beta assay.

DNA from uncultured naive and memory CD4+ T cells underwent immunoSEQ TCR-beta sequencing at deep resolution. Regarding the original processing steps: During preprocessing, nonproductive sequences were removed, along with CDR3s that did not begin with C, did not end with F or W, or were shorter than 7 amino acids. Cultured and uncultured naive and memory CD4+ repertoires were searched for CDR3s previously identified as spike- and CEF-reactive. After three terminal residues were trimmed from each end, CDR3 homology was quantified as pairwise Levenshtein distance using the stringdist R package. TCRdb re-hosts the immuneACCESS table, in-frame sequences only. Its copies lack some clones; in the studies checked, an unresolved V gene accounts for under half of them, and the cause for the rest is not known. That table furnishes V, J and clone size, whereas the DNA furnished D and trimming. This sample holds under 90,000 clones; more than 80% were observed only once. Clones ranked in the top ten supply around 0.23% of the sample.

Beyond this particular receptor, the publication reports: No donor contributed both pre-pandemic and post-infection samples, which limited tracing the source of pre-existing responses. In around three fifths of donors, memory CD4+ clonotypes turned up that crossrecognized SARS-CoV-2 and at least one common cold coronavirus spike. Crossreactivity analysis was centred on spike protein, so crossreactivity against other viral proteins was not assessed. The study was limited by small numbers of patients and tested TCRs. Sequencing naive versus memory cells indicated that the assay picks up memory recall responses, not primary responses primed during culture. Compared with monoreactive clones, crossreactive clones had significantly weaker SARS-CoV-2-driven expansion, a result consistent with antigenic imprinting.

The CDR3 sequence holds 16 residues, the cysteine and phenylalanine included. The sequence is cut down to CDR3 DNA, 48 bases in frame from base 1. Trimming costs V 3 bases and J 7 bases, and their ends lie 24 bases apart. CDR1 GTSNPN and CDR2 SVGIG are derived from the germline V gene (reference sequence). Of note for this clone: Its antigen target is currently unknown. The record has no base qualities; no much larger clone is one base away.

CD4+ T cells from unexposed donors were collected before the COVID-19 pandemic (2011-2018). Naive and memory CD4+ T cells were separated from cryopreserved PBMCs by CD4 enrichment followed by EasySep naive CD4+ T cell enrichment. The leukapheresis product for the unexposed donors was obtained through commercial purchase. Ficoll-Paque PLUS gradient centrifugation was used to isolate PBMCs from either whole blood or leukapheresis product. PBMCs were either cryopreserved at -140 degrees C or used fresh in the expansion assay. The QIAamp Micro DNA Kit was used to extract genomic DNA from the CD4+ T cells.

The origin of this receptor is a human donor in good health. The source material was naive CD4+ T cells from PBMCs. The sample's cell subset or site label, in plain terms: naive CD4+ T cells isolated by negative enrichment. The chain joins TRBV30 to TRBJ1-1; TRBD1 is a possible D gene, resting on 5 matching bases. The DNA reads as follows: TGTGCCTGGAGCGCTGTTCGTGGCAGTGGGGGACTTGAAGCTTTCTTT. Its product reads: CAWSAVRGSGGLEAFF.